This T cell receptor beta chain is drawn from a study of cytomegalovirus exposure and HLA in healthy donors. Only in-frame clones appear in the TCRdb table, and some are missing; sequencing was by immunoSEQ multiplex PCR. The sample has more than 50,000 clones, roughly 91% seen once. Of note for this clone: What it binds is unknown.

General study points: It was found in a later analysis that first-cohort TCR clusters tended to co-occur in the 120 validation repertoires. Among TCR sequences, most were rare, though some public TCRs appeared in many donors.

The CDR3 sequence is 15 residues long. The rearrangement links TRBV21-1 to TRBJ2-7; TRBD2, the D gene given by the table, was not confirmed from the DNA. TRBV21-1 is a pseudogene. The sequence came from a woman aged 30 to 39 in good health and CMV-seronegative. Sequenced: PBMCs. Here the CDR3 DNA reads TGTGCCAGCAGCAAACTTTTTTTACGGAGGGGCGAGCAGTACTTC. Its protein is CASSKLFLRRGEQYF.